Below are 3 T cell receptor beta chains sequenced from a single sample in a study of chemoradiotherapy in HPV16-positive cancers. Some clones are missing from TCRdb's copy, which holds only in-frame ones; the method was immunoSEQ multiplex PCR. This sample yields about 9,700 clones, of which 91% are seen a single time; approximately 13% belongs to the top ten. Source: blood, taken from a patient who underwent chemoradiotherapy. The receptors come from a human donor with HPV-associated anogenital cancer.

The J gene is TRBJ2-1, the V gene TRBV5-1; the match to TRBD2 covers 7 bases. The length of the CDR3 is 13 residues. V was pared by 0 bases and J by 7 bases, with 1 base of the junction left unmatched. Germline CDR1 and CDR2: SGHRS and YFSETQ. The CDR3 spells CASSLGEGNEQFF. CDR3 sequence (DNA): TGCGCCAGCAGCTTGGGGGAGGGTAATGAGCAGTTCTTC.

This chain joins TRBV6-6 and TRBJ2-7; 11 nucleotides agree with TRBD1. This CDR3 region has 15 residues. The junction had 1 base not matched to a gene; V was cut back by 0 bases and J by 3 bases. CDR1 and CDR2 (germline): MNHNY, SVGAGI (reference sequence). The CDR3 is CASSYSGTGGYEQYF. CDR3 nucleotide sequence: TGTGCCAGCAGTTACTCCGGGACAGGGGGCTACGAGCAGTACTTC.

This clone was counted once. This rearrangement joins TRBV29-1 to TRBJ1-2; D uncertain. V lost 6 bases, J lost 0 bases, and 8 bases lay in between. CDR3 size: 12 residues. Looked up from germline, CDR1 is SQVTM and CDR2 is ANQGSEA. The CDR3 loop reads CSVASSNYGYTF. The CDR3 bases are TGCAGCGTAGCCTCCTCTAACTATGGCTACACCTTC.